This T cell receptor beta chain came from a study of cytomegalovirus exposure and HLA in healthy donors. Background on the study: Of roughly 400 genotyped donors, 81% grouped in the Caucasian-associated ancestry cluster.

This CDR3 has 15 amino acids. V trimming: 10 bases; J trimming: 3 bases; junction bases outside the gene matches: 10. The germline CDR1 and CDR2 sequences are MNHEY and SVGAGI. The PCR contained 60 Vbeta and 13 Jbeta primers. Data came from immunoSEQ multiplex PCR; TCRdb stores just in-frame clones and leaves some out. Found here are around 150,000 clones, roughly 84% of them singletons; the top ten hold about 2%. Study findings and constraints: According to a later analysis, donors in an Asian-associated ancestry cluster reportedly had fewer N-insertions than the approximately 730-donor mean. A missense DCLRE1C variant was associated with V- and J-gene trimming of TCR beta chains in a later analysis, and an independent cohort replicated the association.

It was healthy bone marrow donors who served as donors. Regarding this clone: Its matching antigen is unknown.

Source material: PBMCs. The chain recombines TRBV6-5 with TRBJ2-3; 10 nucleotides line up with TRBD2. This TCR was sampled from a man between 18 and 35 years old in good health and CMV-seropositive. CDR3 coding DNA: TGTGCCACCCACCAAGCGGGGGGGGGAACAGATACGCAGTATTTT. This sequence encodes CATHQAGGGTDTQYF.